This is a list of T cell receptor beta chains from one sample in a study of cytotoxic CD8 clonotypes in ibrutinib-treated CLL. Using immunoSEQ multiplex PCR, the repertoire was profiled, and TCRdb retains in-frame clones only, with some absent. This sample has nearly 15,000 clones; approximately 58% occur once, and the top ten carry roughly 13%. Sequences were derived from PBMCs, sampled before ibrutinib treatment. These receptors originate from a human donor with chronic lymphocytic leukemia. The CDR3 runs from the conserved cysteine through the conserved F or W. Each record gives: D gene, CDR3 length, J gene, clone size, V gene, CDR3 protein, CDR3 DNA. A D gene is named only where the DNA matches it firmly. For some rows the clone size is stated as once, few or many, or as a class when expanded; others skip it.

>NA|12|TRBJ2-5|NA|TRBV29-1
CSAQGPAETQYF
TGCAGCGCCCAGGGGCCTGCCGAGACCCAGTACTTC
>TRBD2|16|TRBJ2-7|NA|TRBV7-8
CASSGTSGRSSYEQYF
TGTGCCAGCAGCGGCACTAGCGGGCGAAGCTCCTACGAGCAGTACTTC
>NA|13|TRBJ1-2|few|TRBV6-5
CASSPQGGFGYTF
TGTGCCAGCAGTCCCCAGGGAGGGTTTGGCTACACCTTC
>NA|17|TRBJ2-1|few|TRBV29-1
CSVEGRRGRTSYNEQFF
TGCAGCGTTGAAGGGAGGAGGGGCAGGACGTCCTACAATGAGCAGTTCTTC
>NA|12|TRBJ2-1|NA|TRBV5-4
CASSSRGEEQFF
TGTGCCAGCAGCTCTAGGGGCGAAGAGCAGTTCTTC
>NA|14|TRBJ1-2|few|TRBV19
CASSIDTGYYGYTF
TGTGCCAGTAGTATAGATACAGGGTACTATGGCTACACCTTC
>NA|12|TRBJ2-7|NA|TRBV6-5
CASSWRGHEQYF
TGTGCCAGCAGTTGGAGGGGCCACGAGCAGTACTTC
>NA|11|TRBJ2-3|few|TRBV7-9
CASLLGDTQYF
TGTGCCAGCTTACTGGGAGATACGCAGTATTTT
>TRBD1|13|TRBJ2-3|NA|TRBV6-1
CASSVRQGDTQYF
TGTGCCAGCAGTGTCCGACAGGGAGATACGCAGTATTTT
>NA|16|TRBJ2-2|few|TRBV7-9
CASSISARQGGGELFF
TGTGCCAGCAGCATTAGTGCCCGACAGGGAGGCGGGGAGCTGTTTTTT
>TRBD1|15|TRBJ1-5|few|TRBV19
CASSDRQGFSQPQHF
TGTGCCAGTAGTGATCGACAGGGTTTCAGTCAGCCCCAGCATTTT
>TRBD1|14|TRBJ1-3|few|TRBV5-1
CASSTGEAGNTIYF
TGCGCCAGCAGTACAGGGGAAGCTGGAAACACCATATATTTT
>TRBD1|16|TRBJ1-2|NA|TRBV5-4
CASSTRDRARGSGYTF
TGTGCCAGCAGCACCCGGGACAGGGCCCGGGGAAGCGGCTACACCTTC
>NA|14|TRBJ1-1|NA|TRBV6-1
CASPRGGRNTEAFF
TGTGCCAGTCCCCGGGGCGGGAGAAACACTGAAGCTTTCTTT
>NA|13|TRBJ1-6|once|TRBV5-5
CASRGRVNSPLHF
TGTGCCAGCAGGGGAAGGGTAAATTCACCCCTCCACTTT
>NA|13|TRBJ2-2|NA|TRBV12-5
CASGYQGDGELFF
TGTGCTAGTGGCTATCAGGGCGACGGGGAGCTGTTTTTT
>NA|13|TRBJ2-3|few|TRBV4-2
CASSSPGLNTQYF
TGTGCCAGCAGCTCTCCCGGGTTGAATACGCAGTATTTT
>NA|13|TRBJ1-5|NA|TRBV7-2
CASSPRTDQPQHF
TGTGCCAGCAGCCCTAGGACCGACCAGCCCCAGCATTTT
>NA|15|TRBJ2-1|NA|TRBV6-1
CASIPWDTAWGEQFF
TGTGCCAGCATACCCTGGGACACCGCCTGGGGTGAGCAGTTCTTC
>NA|11|TRBJ1-3|NA|TRBV19
CATRGGNTIYF
TGTGCCACCAGGGGTGGAAACACCATATATTTT
>TRBD2|15|TRBJ2-2|once|TRBV9
CASAGGATGVQELFF
TGTGCCAGCGCGGGGGGGGCGACAGGCGTCCAGGAGCTGTTTTTT
>NA|13|TRBJ1-1|NA|TRBV6-5
CASNPGRNTEAFF
TGTGCCTCCAACCCGGGGCGGAACACTGAAGCTTTCTTT